This T cell receptor beta chain appears in the sequencing data of a study of T cells in tumors after PD-1 blockade. In the study overall: Treatment was either pembrolizumab 200 mg every 3 weeks or cemiplimab 350 mg every 2 weeks.

The repertoire was sequenced with immunoSEQ multiplex PCR; TCRdb's copy has only in-frame clones and lacks some. This table holds some 43,000 clones, 65% to 85% found once. Trimming took 0 bases from V and 1 from J, leaving 7 bases between them. Germline CDR1 and CDR2: SGDLS and YYNGEE. This CDR3 region has 15 residues. This clonotype was obtained from a human donor with basal cell carcinoma. This rearrangement joins TRBV9 to TRBJ2-2; D is undetermined. The source was PBMCs, collected before anti-PD-1 treatment. The CDR3 DNA follows: TGTGCCAGCAGCGTAGGGGCTAGGAACACCGGGGAGCTGTTTTTT. Protein: CASSVGARNTGELFF.